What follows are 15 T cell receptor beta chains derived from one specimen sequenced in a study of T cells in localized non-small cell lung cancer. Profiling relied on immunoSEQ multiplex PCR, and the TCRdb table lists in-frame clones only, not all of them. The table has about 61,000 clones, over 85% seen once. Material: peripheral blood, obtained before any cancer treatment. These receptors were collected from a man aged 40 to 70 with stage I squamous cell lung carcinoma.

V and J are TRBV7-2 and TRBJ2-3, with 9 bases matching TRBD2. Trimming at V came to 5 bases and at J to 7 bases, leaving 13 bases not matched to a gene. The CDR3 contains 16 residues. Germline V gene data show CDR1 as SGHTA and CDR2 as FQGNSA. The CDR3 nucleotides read TGTGCCAGCAGCCCCCAGGGCGGGAGGGCCGCTAATACGCAGTATTTT. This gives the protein CASSPQGGRAANTQYF.

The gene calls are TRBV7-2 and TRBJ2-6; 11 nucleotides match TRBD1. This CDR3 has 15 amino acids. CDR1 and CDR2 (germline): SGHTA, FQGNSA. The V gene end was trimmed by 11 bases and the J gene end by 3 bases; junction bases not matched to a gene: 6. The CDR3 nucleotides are TGTGCCGGGGGACAGGGGGTAAATGGGGCCAACGTCCTGACTTTC. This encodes CAGGQGVNGANVLTF.

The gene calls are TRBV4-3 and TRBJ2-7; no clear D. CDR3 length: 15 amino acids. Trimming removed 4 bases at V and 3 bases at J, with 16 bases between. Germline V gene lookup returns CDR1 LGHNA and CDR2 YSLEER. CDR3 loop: CASSPWGTPLYEQYF. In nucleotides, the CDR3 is TGCGCCAGCAGCCCTTGGGGTACCCCGCTCTACGAGCAGTACTTC.

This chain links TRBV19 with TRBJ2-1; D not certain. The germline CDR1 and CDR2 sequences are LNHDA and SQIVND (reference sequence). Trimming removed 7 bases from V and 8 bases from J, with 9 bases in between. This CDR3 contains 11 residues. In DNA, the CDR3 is TGTGCCAGTATAGTGAGCCATGAGCAGTTCTTC. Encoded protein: CASIVSHEQFF.

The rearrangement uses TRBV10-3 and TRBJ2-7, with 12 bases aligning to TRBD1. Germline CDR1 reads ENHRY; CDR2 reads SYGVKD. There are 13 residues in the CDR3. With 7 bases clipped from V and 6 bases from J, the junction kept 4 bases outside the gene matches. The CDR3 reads CAIIGTGGGEQYF. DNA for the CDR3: TGTGCCATCATAGGGACAGGGGGCGGCGAGCAGTACTTC.

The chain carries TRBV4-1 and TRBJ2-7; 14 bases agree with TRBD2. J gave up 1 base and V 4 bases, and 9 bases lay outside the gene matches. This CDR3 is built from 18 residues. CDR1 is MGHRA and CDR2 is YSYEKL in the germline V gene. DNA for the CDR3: TGCGCCAGCAGCCTGTTACCGGGACTAGCGGGAGTTTCCTACGAGCAGTACTTC. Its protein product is CASSLLPGLAGVSYEQYF.

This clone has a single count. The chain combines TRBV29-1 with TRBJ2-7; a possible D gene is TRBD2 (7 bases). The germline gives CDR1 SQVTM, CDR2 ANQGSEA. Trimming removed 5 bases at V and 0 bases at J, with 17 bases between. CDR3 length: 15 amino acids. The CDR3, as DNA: TGCAGCGTTCCGGGGGGCCTTATATACTCCTACGAGCAGTACTTC. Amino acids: CSVPGGLIYSYEQYF.

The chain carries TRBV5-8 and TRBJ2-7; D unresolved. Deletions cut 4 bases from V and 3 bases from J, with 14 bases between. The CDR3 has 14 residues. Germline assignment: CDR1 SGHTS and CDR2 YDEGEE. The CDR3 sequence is CASSKDPYSYEQYF. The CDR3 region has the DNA TGTGCCAGCAGCAAGGACCCCTACAGCTACGAGCAGTACTTC.

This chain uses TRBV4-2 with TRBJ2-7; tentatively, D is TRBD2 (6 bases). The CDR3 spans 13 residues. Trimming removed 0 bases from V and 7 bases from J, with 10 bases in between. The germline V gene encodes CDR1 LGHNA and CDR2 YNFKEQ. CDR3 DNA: TGTGCCAGCAGCCAAGAGGAGGGGCGGGAGCAGTACTTC. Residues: CASSQEEGREQYF.

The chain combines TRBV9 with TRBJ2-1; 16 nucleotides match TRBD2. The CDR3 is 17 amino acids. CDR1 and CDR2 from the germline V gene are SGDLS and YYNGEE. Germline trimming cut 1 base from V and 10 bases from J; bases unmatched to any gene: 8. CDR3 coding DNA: TGTGCCAGCAGCGTATCAACGGGACTAGCGGGAGGGCGGGAGCAGTTCTTC. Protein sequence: CASSVSTGLAGGREQFF.

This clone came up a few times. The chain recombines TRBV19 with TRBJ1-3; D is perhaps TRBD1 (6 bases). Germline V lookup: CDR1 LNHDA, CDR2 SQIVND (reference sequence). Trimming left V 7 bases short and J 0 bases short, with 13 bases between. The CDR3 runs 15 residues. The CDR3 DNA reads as TGTGCCAGTACCAAAGGGGGAGCCTCTGGAAACACCATATATTTT. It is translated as CASTKGGASGNTIYF.

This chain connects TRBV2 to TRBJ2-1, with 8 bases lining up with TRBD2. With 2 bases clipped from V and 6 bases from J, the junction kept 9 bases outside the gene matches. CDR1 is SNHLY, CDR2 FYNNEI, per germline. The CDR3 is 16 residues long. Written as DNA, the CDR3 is TGTGCCAGCAGTGAAAGGCGGACTAGCCCTTCCAATGAGCAGTTCTTC. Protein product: CASSERRTSPSNEQFF.

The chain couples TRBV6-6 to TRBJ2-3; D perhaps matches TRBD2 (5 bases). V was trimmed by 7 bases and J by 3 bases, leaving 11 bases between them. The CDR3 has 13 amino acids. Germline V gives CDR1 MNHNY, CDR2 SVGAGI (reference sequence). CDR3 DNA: TGTGCCAGCATCTTAAGGGAGACAGATACGCAGTATTTT. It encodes CASILRETDTQYF.

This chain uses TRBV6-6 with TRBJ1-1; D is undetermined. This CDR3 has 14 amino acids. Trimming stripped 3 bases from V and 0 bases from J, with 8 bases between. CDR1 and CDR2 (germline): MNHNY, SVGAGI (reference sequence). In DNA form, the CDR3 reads TGTGCCAGCAGTTATGATAACATGAACACTGAAGCTTTCTTT. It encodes CASSYDNMNTEAFF.

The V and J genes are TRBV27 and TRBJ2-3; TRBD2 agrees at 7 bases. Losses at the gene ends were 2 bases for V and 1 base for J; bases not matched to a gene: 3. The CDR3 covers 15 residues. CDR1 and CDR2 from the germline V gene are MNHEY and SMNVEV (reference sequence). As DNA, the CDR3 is TGTGCCAGCAGTTTACTTGCGGGAGGCACAGATACGCAGTATTTT. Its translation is CASSLLAGGTDTQYF.